The T cell receptor (beta chain) described here comes from a study of T cell responses to AZD1222 COVID-19 vaccine. General study results and limits: There were mostly white British donors and more females than males, and clonal diversity was possibly underestimated. Mapped onto spike, vaccine-associated CD4 TCRs spanned it and were dominant at 160-218 and 743-854.

CDR3 length: 11 amino acids. Germline CDR1 and CDR2: SNHLY and FYNNEI. The germline V and J ends were trimmed by 3 bases and 3 bases, with 2 bases remaining between them. Data came from immunoSEQ multiplex PCR; TCRdb stores just in-frame clones and leaves some out. The data contain 55,000 to 65,000 clones, roughly 80% of them seen just once; the ten biggest clones take up 3% to 4%. A word on this clone: Its specificity is unknown.

This receptor was identified in an adult who received the AZD1222 COVID-19 vaccine. The starting material was peripheral blood, obtained 28 days after the second AZD1222 dose. The V and J genes are TRBV2 and TRBJ2-5; no reliable D call. This CDR3 is CASSDEETQYF. Written as DNA, the CDR3 is TGTGCCAGCAGTGACGAAGAGACCCAGTACTTC.